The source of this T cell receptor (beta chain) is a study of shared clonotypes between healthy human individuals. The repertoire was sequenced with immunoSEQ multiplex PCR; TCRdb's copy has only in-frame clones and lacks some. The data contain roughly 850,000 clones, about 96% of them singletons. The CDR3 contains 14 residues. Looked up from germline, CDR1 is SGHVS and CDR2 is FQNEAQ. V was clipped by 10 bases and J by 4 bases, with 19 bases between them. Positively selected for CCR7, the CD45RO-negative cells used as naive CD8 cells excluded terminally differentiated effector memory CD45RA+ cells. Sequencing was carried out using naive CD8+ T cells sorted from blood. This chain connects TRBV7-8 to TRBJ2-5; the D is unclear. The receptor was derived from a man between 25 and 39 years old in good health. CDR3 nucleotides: TGTGCCACCGCCGGAGACCCCCTGAGAGAGACCCAGTACTTC. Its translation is CATAGDPLRETQYF.